The clone carrying this T cell receptor beta chain was detected a few times. Its antigen is not identified. This sample was taken from a study of radiotherapy plus CTLA-4 blockade in lung cancer. Findings of the study overall: Increased serum interferon-beta after radiation also reportedly predicted response strongly.

Per germline, CDR1 SNHLY and CDR2 FYNNEI. Deletions cut 4 bases from V and 8 bases from J, with 18 bases between. This CDR3 is built from 15 residues. TCRdb's copy holds only in-frame clones and misses some; the assay was immunoSEQ multiplex PCR. This sample yields around 37,000 clones, of which over 55% are seen a single time; under 13% belongs to the top ten. The receptor comes from a human donor with non-small cell lung cancer who had stable disease on radiotherapy plus ipilimumab. The rearrangement uses TRBV2 and TRBJ1-5, with D perhaps TRBD1 (6 bases). This sample comprised peripheral blood, obtained from a patient treated with radiotherapy plus ipilimumab. CDR3 sequence (DNA): TGTGCCAGCAGTGCCACAATGGGGGCCGGGGAGCCCCAGCATTTT. Translation gives CASSATMGAGEPQHF.